The T cell receptor beta chain described here comes from a study of shared clonotypes between healthy human individuals. Here immunoSEQ multiplex PCR was the method, and the copy in TCRdb shows in-frame clones only, minus some. The sample comprises a few million clones, roughly 93% of which are singletons, and about 0.41% rests with the top ten. This CDR3 is 14 amino acids long. The V end lost 7 bases, the J end lost 4 bases, and 15 bases lay between the germline ends. Germline V gene data show CDR1 as SGHAT and CDR2 as FQNNGV. This chain uses TRBV11-2 with TRBJ2-3, with D unresolved. The sequenced material came from naive CD4+ T cells from PBMCs. Sample subset: CD45RA+ positively selected. This clonotype originated in a man in his late teens or twenties in good health. Some clones in this sample may be carry-over from other donors' samples. CDR3 DNA sequence: TGTGCCAGCACTCACGGTGGGCTGGCAGATACGCAGTATTTT. Translation: CASTHGGLADTQYF.